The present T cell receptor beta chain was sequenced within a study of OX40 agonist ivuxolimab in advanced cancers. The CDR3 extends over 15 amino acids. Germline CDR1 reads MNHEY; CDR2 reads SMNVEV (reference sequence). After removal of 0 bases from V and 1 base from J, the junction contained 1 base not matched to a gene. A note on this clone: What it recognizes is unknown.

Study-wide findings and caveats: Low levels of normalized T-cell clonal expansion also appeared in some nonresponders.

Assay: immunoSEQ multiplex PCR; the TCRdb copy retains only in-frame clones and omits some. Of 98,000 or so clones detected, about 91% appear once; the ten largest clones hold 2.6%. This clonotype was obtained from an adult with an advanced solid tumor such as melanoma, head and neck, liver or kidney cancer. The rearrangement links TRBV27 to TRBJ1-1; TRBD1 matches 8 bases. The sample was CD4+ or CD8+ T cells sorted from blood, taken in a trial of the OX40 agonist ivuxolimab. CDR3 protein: CASSLSGTGNTEAFF. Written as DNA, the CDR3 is TGTGCCAGCAGTTTATCAGGGACAGGGAACACTGAAGCTTTCTTT.